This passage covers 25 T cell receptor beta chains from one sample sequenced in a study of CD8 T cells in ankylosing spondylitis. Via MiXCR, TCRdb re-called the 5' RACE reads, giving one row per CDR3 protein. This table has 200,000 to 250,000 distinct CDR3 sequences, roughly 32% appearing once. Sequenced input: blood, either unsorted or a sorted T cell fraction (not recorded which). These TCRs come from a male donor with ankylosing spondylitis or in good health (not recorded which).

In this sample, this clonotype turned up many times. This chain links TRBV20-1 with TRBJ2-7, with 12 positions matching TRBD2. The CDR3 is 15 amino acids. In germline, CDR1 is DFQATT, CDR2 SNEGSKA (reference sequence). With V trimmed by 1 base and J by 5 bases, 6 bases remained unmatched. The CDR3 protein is CSARAPLAGGHEQYF. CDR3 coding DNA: TGCAGTGCTAGAGCTCCACTAGCGGGGGGCCACGAGCAGTACTTC.

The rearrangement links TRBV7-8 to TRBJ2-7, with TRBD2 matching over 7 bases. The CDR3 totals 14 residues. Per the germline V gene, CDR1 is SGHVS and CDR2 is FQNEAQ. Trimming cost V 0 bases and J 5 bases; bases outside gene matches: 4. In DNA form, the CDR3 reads TGTGCCAGCAGCTTAGCTGGGGGGGGAGACGAGCAGTACTTC. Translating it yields CASSLAGGGDEQYF.

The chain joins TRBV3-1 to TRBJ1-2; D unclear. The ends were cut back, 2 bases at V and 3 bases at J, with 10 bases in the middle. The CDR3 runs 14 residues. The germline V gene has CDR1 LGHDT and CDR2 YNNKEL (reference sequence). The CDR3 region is CASSQLSRYYGYTF. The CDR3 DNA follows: TGTGCCAGCAGCCAACTTAGCCGATACTATGGCTACACCTTC.

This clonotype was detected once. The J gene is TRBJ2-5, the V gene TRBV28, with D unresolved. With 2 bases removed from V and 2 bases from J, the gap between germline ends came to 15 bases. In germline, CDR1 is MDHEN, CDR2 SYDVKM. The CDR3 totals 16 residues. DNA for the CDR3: TGTGCCAGCAGTTTAAGGTTGTCTGCCCGACAAGAGACCCAGTACTTC. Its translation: CASSLRLSARQETQYF.

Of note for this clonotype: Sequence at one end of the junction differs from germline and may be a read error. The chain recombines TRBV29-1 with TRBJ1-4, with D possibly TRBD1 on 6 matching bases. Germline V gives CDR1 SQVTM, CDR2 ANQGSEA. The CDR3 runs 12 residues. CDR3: CSVEDRITAMTF. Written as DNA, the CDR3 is TGCAGCGTTGAGGACAGAATAACCGCAATGACCTTT.

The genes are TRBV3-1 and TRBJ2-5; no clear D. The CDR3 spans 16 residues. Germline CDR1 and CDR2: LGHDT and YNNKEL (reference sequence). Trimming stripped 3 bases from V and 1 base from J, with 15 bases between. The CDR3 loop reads CASSQPGSSRQETQYF. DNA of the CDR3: TGTGCCAGCAGCCAGCCTGGCTCCTCGCGCCAAGAGACCCAGTACTTC.

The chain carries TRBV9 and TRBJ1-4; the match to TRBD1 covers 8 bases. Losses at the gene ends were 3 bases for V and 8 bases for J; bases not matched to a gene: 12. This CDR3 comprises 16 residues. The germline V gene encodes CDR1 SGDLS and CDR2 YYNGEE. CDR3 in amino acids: CASSAPGQGPREKLFF. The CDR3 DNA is TGTGCCAGCAGCGCCCCCGGACAGGGACCAAGGGAAAAACTGTTTTTT. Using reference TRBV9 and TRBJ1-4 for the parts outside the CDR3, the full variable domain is DSGVTQTPKHLITATGQRVTLRCSPRSGDLSVYWYQQSLDQGLQFLIQYYNGEERAKGNILERFSAQQFPDLHSELNLSSLELGDSALYFCASSAPGQGPREKLFFGSGTQLSVL.

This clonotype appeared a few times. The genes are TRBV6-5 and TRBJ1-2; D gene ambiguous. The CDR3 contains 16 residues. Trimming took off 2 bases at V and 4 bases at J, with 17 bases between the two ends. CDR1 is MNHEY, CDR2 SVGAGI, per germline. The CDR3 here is CASSYRPAGSGYGYTF. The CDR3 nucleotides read TGTGCCAGCAGTTACCGCCCGGCCGGTTCGGGCTATGGCTACACCTTC.

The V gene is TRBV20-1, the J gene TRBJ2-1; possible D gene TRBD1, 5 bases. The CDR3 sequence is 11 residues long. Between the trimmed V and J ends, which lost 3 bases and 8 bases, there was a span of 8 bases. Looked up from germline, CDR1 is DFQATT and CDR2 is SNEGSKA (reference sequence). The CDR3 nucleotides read TGCAGTGCTAGGACAGTCGATGAGCAGTTCTTC. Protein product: CSARTVDEQFF.

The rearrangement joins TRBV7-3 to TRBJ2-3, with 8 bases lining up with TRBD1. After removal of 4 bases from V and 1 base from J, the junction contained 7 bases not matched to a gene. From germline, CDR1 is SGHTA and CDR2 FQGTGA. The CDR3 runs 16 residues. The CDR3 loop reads CASSSYPGQGTDTQYF. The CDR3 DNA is TGTGCCAGCAGCTCCTACCCGGGACAGGGCACAGATACGCAGTATTTT.

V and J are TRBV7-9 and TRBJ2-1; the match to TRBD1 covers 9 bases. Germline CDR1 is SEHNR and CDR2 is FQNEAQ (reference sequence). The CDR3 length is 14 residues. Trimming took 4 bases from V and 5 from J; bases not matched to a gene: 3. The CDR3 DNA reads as TGTGCCAGCAGCTCGGACAGGGGCCACAATGAGCAGTTCTTC. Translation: CASSSDRGHNEQFF.

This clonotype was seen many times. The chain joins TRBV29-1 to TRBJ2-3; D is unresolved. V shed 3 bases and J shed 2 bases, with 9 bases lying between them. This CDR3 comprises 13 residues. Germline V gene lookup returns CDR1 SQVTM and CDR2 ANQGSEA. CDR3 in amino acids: CSVDMGYTDTQYF. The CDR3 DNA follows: TGCAGCGTTGATATGGGATACACAGATACGCAGTATTTT.

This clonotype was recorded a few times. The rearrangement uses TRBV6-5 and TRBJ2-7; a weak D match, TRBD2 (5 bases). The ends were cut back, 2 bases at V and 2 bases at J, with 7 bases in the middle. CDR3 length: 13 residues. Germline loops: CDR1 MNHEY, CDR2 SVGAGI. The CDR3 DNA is TGTGCCAGCAGTTACCGGGGTGCCTACGAGCAGTACTTC. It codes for CASSYRGAYEQYF.

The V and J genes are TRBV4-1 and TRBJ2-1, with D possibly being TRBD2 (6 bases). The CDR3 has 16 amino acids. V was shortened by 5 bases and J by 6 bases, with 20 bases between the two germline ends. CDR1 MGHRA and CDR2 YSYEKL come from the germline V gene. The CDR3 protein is CASSDGSPAAANEQFF. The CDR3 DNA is TGCGCCAGCAGCGACGGGAGCCCGGCTGCCGCCAATGAGCAGTTCTTC.

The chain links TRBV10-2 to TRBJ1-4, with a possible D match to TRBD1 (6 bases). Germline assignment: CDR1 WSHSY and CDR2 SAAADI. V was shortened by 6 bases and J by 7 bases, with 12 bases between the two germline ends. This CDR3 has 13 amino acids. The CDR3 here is CASRGGSGEKLFF. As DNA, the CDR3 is TGCGCCAGCAGAGGGGGTTCCGGTGAAAAACTGTTTTTT.

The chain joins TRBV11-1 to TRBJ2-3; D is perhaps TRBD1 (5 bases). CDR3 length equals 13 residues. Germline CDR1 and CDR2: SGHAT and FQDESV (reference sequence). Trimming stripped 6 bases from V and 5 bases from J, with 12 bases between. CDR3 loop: CASSSGHGDTQYF. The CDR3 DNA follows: TGTGCCAGCAGTTCTGGACACGGAGATACGCAGTATTTT.

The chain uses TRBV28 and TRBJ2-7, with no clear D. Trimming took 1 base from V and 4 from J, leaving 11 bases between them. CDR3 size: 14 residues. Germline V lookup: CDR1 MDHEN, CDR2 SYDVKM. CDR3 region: CASSLFGERYEQYF. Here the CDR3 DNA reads TGTGCCAGCAGTTTATTCGGCGAACGGTACGAGCAGTACTTC.

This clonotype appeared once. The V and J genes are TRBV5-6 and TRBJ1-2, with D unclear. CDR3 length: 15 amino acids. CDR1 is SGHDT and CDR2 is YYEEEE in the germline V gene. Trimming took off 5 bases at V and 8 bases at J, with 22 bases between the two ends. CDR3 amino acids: CASRERDRGWGGYTF. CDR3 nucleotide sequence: TGTGCCAGCAGGGAAAGGGATCGAGGCTGGGGAGGCTACACCTTC.

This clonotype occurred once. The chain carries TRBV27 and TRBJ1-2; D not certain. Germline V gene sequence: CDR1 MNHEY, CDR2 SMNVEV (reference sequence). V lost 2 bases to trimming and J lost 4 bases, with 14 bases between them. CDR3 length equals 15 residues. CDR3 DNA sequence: TGTGCCAGCAGTTTAAACTCGAATACTTTCTATGGCTACACCTTC. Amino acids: CASSLNSNTFYGYTF.

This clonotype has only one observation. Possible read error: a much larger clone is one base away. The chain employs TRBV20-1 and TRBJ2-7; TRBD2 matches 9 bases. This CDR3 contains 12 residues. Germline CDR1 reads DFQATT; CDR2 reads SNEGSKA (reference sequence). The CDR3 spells CKVAGELHEQYF. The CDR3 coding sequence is TGCAAAGTAGCGGGGGAACTTCACGAGCAGTACTTC.

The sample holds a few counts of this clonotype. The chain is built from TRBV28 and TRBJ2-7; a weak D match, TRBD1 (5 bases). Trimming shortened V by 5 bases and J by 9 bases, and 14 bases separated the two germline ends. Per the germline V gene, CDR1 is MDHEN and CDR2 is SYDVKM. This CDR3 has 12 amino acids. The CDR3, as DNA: TGTGCCAGCAGTGCCATCAGGGTCAGGCAGTACTTC. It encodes CASSAIRVRQYF.

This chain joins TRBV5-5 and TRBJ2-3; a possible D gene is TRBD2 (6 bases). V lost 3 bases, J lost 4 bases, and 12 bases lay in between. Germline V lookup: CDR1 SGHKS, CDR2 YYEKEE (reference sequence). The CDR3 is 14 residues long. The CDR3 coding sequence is TGTGCCAGCAGCTACACGGAGGGTCCAGATACGCAGTATTTT. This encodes CASSYTEGPDTQYF.

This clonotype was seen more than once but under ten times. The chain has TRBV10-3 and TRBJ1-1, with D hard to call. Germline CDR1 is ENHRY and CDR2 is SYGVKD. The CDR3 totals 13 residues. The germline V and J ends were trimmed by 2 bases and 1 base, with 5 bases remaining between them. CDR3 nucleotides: TGTGCCATCAGTGAGGGCCAGAACACTGAAGCTTTCTTT. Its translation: CAISEGQNTEAFF.

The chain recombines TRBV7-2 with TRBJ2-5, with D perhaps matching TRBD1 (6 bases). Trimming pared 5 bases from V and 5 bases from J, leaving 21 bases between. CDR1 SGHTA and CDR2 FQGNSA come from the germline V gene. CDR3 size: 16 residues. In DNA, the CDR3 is TGTGCCAGCAGCCCCCGGCCAACAGGGATGACGGAGACCCAGTACTTC. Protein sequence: CASSPRPTGMTETQYF. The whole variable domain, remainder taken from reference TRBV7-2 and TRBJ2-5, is GAGVSQSPSNKVTEKGKDVELRCDPISGHTALYWYRQSLGQGLEFLIYFQGNSAPDKSGLPSDRFSAERTGGSVSTLTIQRTQQEDSAVYLCASSPRPTGMTETQYFGPGTRLLVL.

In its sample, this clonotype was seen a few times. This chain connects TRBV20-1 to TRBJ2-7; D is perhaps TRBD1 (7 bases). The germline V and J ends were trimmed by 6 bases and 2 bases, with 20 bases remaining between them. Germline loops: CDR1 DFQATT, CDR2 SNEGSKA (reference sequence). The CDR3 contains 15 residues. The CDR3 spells CSAHVRGENTYEQYF. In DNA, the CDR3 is TGCAGTGCCCACGTCAGGGGGGAAAATACCTACGAGCAGTACTTC.